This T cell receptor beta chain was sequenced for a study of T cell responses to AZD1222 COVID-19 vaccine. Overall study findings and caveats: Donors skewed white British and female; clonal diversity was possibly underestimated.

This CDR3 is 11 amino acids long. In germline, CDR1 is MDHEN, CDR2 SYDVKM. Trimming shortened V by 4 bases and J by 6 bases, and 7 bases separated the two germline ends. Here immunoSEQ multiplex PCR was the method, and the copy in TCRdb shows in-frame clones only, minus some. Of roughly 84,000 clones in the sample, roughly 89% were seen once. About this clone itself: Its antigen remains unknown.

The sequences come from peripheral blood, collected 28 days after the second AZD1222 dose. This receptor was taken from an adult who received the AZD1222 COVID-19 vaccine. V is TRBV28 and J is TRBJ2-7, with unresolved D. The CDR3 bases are TGTGCCAGCAGTTCACTTCGCGAGCAGTACTTC. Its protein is CASSSLREQYF.